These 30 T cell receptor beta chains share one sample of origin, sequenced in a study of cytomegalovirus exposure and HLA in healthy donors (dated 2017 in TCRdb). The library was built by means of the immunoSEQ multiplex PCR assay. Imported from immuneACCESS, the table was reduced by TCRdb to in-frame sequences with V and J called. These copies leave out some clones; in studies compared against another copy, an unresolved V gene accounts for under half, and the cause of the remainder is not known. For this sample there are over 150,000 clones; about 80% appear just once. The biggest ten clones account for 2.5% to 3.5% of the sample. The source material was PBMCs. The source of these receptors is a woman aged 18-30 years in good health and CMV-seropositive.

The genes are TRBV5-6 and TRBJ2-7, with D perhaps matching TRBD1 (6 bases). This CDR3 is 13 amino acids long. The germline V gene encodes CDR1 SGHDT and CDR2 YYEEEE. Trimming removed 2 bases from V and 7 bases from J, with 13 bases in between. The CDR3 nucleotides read TGTGCCAGCAGCTTTCGGACAGCCTTTGAGCAGTACTTC. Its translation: CASSFRTAFEQYF.

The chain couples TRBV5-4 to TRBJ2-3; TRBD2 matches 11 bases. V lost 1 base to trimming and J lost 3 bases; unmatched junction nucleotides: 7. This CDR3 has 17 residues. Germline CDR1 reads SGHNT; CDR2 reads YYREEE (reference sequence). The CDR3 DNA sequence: TGTGCCAGCAGCTTGCCCCCCTTAGCGGGGGGGACAGATACGCAGTATTTT. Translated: CASSLPPLAGGTDTQYF.

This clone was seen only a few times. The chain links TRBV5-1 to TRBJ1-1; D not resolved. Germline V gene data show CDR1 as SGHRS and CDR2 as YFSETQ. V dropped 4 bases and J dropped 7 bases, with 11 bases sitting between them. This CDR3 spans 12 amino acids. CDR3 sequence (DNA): TGCGCCAGCAGCGCAGACCGGGGTGAAGCTTTCTTT. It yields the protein CASSADRGEAFF.

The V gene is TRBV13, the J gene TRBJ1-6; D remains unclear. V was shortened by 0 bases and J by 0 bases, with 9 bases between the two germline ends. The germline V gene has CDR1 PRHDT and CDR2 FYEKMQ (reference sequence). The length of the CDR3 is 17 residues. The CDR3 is CASSLGVASSYNSPLHF. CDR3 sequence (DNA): TGTGCCAGCAGCTTAGGAGTGGCCAGCTCCTATAATTCACCCCTCCACTTT.

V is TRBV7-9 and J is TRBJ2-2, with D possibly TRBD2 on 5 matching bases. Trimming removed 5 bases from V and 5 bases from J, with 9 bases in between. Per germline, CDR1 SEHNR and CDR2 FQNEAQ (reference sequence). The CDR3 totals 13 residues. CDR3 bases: TGTGCCAGCAGCCGGACTGCAACCGGGGAGCTGTTTTTT. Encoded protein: CASSRTATGELFF.

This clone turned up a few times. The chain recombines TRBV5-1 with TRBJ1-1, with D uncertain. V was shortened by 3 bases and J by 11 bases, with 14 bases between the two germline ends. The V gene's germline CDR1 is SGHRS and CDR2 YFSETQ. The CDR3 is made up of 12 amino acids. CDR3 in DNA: TGCGCCAGCAGCTCCGGAGGAGTTTGGGCTTTCTTT. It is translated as CASSSGGVWAFF.

In DNA form, the CDR3 reads TGTGCCAGCAGGAGGACACACCAAGAGACCCAGTACTTC. Translating it yields CASRRTHQETQYF. The chain carries TRBV6-5 and TRBJ2-5, with TRBD1 as a possible D gene (5 bases). CDR1 and CDR2 from the germline V gene are MNHEY and SVGAGI. This CDR3 comprises 13 residues. Trimming stripped 6 bases from V and 0 bases from J, with 8 bases between.

The CDR3 reads CASSITSQGASPLHF. The CDR3, as DNA: TGTGCCAGCAGCATAACTTCACAGGGTGCCTCACCCCTCCACTTT. This rearrangement joins TRBV6-5 to TRBJ1-6; TRBD1 might be the D (6 bases). This CDR3 has 15 amino acids. The V gene lost 6 bases and the J gene lost 10 bases, with 19 bases spanning the gap. Germline CDR1 MNHEY, CDR2 SVGAGI.

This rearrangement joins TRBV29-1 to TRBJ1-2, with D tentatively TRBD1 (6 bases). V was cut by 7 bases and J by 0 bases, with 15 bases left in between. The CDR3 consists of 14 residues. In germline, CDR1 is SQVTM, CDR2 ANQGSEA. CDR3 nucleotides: TGCAGCGCCCTCTCCGACAGGACTAACTATGGCTACACCTTC. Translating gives CSALSDRTNYGYTF.

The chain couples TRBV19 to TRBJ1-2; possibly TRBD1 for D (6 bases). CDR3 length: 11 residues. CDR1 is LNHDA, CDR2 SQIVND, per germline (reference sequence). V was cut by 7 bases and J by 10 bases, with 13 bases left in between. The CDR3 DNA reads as TGTGCCAGTATCCACACAGGGCACTACACCTTC. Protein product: CASIHTGHYTF.

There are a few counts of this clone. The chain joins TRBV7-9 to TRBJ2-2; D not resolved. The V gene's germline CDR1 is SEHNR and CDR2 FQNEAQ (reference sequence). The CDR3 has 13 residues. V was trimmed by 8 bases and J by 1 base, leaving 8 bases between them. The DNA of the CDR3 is TGTGCCAGCCGTCCGAGGAACACCGGGGAGCTGTTTTTT. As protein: CASRPRNTGELFF.

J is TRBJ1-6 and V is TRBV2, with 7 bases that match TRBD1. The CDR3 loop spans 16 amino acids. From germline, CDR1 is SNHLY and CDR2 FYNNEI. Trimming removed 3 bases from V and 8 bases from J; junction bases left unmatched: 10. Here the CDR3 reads CASSDYVTGIYSPLHF. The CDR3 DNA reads TGTGCCAGCAGTGACTACGTGACAGGGATTTATTCACCCCTCCACTTT.

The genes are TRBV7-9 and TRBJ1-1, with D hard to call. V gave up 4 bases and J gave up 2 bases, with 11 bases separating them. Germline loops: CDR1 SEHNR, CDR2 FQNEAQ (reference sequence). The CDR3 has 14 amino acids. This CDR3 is CASSSRLSNTEAFF. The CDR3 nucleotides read TGTGCCAGCAGCTCCAGACTCTCCAACACTGAAGCTTTCTTT.

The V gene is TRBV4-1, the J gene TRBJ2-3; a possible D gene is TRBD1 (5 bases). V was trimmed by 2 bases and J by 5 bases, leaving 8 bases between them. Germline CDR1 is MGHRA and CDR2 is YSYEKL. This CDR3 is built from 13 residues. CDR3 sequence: CASSQQGKDTQYF. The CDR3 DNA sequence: TGCGCCAGCAGCCAACAGGGCAAAGATACGCAGTATTTT.

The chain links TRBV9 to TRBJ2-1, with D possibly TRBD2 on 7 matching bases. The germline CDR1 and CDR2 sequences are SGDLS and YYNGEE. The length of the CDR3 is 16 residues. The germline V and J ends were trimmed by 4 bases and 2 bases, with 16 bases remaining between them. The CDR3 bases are TGTGCCAGCAGCTCCAAGGGGGGGCCCACCTACAATGAGCAGTTCTTC. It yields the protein CASSSKGGPTYNEQFF.

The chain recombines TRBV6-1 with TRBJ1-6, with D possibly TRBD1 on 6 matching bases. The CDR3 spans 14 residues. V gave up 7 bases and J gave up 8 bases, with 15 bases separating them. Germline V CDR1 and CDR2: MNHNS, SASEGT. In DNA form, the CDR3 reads TGTGCCAGCAACCCCAGGGGTAGAGATTCACCCCTCCACTTT. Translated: CASNPRGRDSPLHF.

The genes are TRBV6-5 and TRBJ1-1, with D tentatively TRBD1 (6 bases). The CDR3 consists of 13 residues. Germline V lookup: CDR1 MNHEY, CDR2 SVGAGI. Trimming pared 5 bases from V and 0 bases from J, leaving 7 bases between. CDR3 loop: CASSDRMNTEAFF. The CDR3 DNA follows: TGTGCCAGCAGTGACAGGATGAACACTGAAGCTTTCTTT.

CDR3 nucleotide sequence: TGTGCCATCAGTGTCCCAGGGGGCGAAGGCTACACCTTC. Protein sequence: CAISVPGGEGYTF. V is TRBV10-3 and J is TRBJ1-2; 8 bases are shared with TRBD1. This CDR3 spans 13 amino acids. V lost 4 bases to trimming and J lost 8 bases; unmatched junction nucleotides: 6. Germline CDR1 reads ENHRY; CDR2 reads SYGVKD.

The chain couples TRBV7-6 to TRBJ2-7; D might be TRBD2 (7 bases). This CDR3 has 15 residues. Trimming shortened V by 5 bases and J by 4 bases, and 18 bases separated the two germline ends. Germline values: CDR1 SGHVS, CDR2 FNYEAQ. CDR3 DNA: TGTGCCAGCAGCCACCCCCCGGGGGGCGAGTACGAGCAGTACTTC. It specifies CASSHPPGGEYEQYF. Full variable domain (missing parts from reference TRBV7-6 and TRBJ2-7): GAGVSQSPRYKVTKRGQDVALRCDPISGHVSLYWYRQALGQGPEFLTYFNYEAQQDKSGLPNDRFSAERPEGSISTLTIQRTEQRDSAMYRCASSHPPGGEYEQYFGPGTRLTVT.

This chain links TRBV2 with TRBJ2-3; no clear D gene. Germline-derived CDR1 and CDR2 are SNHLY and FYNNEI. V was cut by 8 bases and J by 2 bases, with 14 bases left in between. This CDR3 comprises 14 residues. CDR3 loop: CASPNPVPTDTQYF. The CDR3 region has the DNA TGTGCCAGCCCTAATCCCGTGCCCACAGATACGCAGTATTTT. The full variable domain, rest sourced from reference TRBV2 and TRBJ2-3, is EPEVTQTPSHQVTQMGQEVILRCVPISNHLYFYWYRQILGQKVEFLVSFYNNEISEKSEIFDDQFSVERPDGSNFTLKIRSTKLEDSAMYFCASPNPVPTDTQYFGPGTRLTVL.

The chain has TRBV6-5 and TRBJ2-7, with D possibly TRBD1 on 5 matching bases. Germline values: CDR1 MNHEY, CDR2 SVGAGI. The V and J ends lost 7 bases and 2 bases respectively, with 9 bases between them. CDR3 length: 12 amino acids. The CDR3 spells CASNGQPYEQYF. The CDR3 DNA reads TGTGCCAGCAATGGACAACCCTACGAGCAGTACTTC.

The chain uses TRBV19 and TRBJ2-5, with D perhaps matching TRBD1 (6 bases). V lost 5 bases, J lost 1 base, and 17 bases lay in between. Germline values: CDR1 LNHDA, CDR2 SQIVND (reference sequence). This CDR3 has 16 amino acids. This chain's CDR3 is CASSHGGQQIQETQYF. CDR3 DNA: TGTGCCAGTAGTCACGGCGGACAGCAGATCCAAGAGACCCAGTACTTC.

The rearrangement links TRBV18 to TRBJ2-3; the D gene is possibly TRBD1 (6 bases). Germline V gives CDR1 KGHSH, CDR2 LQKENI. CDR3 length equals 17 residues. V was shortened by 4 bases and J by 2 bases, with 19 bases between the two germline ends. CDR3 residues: CASSQQPDSFYTDTQYF. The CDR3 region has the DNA TGTGCCAGCTCACAACAGCCGGACAGCTTTTACACAGATACGCAGTATTTT. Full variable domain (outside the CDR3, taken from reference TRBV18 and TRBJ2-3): NAGVMQNPRHLVRRRGQEARLRCSPMKGHSHVYWYRQLPEEGLKFMVYLQKENIIDESGMPKERFSAEFPKEGPSILRIQQVVRGDSAAYFCASSQQPDSFYTDTQYFGPGTRLTVL.

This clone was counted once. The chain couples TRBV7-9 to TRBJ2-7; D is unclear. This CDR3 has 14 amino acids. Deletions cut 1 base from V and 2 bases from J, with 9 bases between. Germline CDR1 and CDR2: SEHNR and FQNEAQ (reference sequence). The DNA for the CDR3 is TGTGCCAGCAGCTTAGGGGCTGCAGCCTACGAGCAGTACTTC. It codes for CASSLGAAAYEQYF.

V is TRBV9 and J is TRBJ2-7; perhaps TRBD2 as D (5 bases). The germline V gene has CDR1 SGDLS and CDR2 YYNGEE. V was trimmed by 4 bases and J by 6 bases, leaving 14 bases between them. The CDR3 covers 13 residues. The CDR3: CASSPRSGSEQYF. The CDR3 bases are TGTGCCAGCAGCCCCAGATCGGGGAGCGAGCAGTACTTC.

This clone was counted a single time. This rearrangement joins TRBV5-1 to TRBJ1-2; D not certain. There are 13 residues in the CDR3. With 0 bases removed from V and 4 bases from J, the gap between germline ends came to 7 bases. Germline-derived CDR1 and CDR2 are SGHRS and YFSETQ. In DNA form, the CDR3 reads TGCGCCAGCAGCTTGGCAGAAACCTATGGCTACACCTTC. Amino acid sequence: CASSLAETYGYTF.

CDR3 sequence reads: CASSAPGQASYNEQFF. The CDR3, as DNA: TGTGCCAGCAGCGCACCGGGACAGGCTTCCTACAATGAGCAGTTCTTC. The V and J genes are TRBV2 and TRBJ2-1, with 8 bases matching TRBD1. The V and J ends lost 6 bases and 1 base, in that order; junction bases with no gene match: 8. CDR1 and CDR2 from the germline V gene are SNHLY and FYNNEI. There are 16 residues in the CDR3. Based on the CDR3 plus reference TRBV2 and TRBJ2-1, the full variable domain is EPEVTQTPSHQVTQMGQEVILRCVPISNHLYFYWYRQILGQKVEFLVSFYNNEISEKSEIFDDQFSVERPDGSNFTLKIRSTKLEDSAMYFCASSAPGQASYNEQFFGPGTRLTVL.

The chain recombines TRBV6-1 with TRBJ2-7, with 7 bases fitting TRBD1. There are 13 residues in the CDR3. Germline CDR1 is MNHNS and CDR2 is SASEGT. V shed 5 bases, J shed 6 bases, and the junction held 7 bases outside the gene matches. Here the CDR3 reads CASSLHRGFEQYF. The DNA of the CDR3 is TGTGCCAGCAGTCTCCACAGGGGATTCGAGCAGTACTTC.

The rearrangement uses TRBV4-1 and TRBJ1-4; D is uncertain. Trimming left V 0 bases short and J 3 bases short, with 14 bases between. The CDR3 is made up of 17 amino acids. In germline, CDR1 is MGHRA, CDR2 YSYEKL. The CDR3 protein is CASSQDAWKAANEKLFF. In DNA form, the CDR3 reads TGCGCCAGCAGCCAAGATGCATGGAAGGCGGCTAATGAAAAACTGTTTTTT.

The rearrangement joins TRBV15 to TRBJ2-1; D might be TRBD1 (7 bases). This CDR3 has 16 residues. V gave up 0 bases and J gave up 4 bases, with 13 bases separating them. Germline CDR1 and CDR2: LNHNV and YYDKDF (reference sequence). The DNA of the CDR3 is TGTGCCACCAGCAGAGATAGACCAGGGGGGTACAATGAGCAGTTCTTC. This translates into CATSRDRPGGYNEQFF.